Below, 2 T cell receptor beta chains from the same sample are listed, as sequenced in a study of monozygotic twins with inflammatory bowel disease. TCRdb re-called the 5' RACE reads and shows each CDR3 protein once, DNA omitted. The repertoire shows 400,000 to 500,000 distinct CDR3 sequences; the top ten hold around 2.3%. Sequenced: blood. These receptor sequences come from a human donor with ulcerative colitis or Crohn's disease, or a healthy co-twin of an affected twin (not recorded which).

The chain uses TRBV6-1 and TRBJ2-1; TCRdb's D call, TRBD2, is unchecked because there is no DNA. This CDR3 spans 16 amino acids. Germline V lookup: CDR1 MNHNS, CDR2 SASEGT. The CDR3 sequence: CASSPKWGLAADEQFF.

The rearrangement links TRBV4-1 to TRBJ2-3; TCRdb returns TRBD1, unconfirmable since there is no DNA. This CDR3 contains 15 residues. Germline values: CDR1 MGHRA, CDR2 YSYEKL. This CDR3 reads CASSQVGWARDTQYF.